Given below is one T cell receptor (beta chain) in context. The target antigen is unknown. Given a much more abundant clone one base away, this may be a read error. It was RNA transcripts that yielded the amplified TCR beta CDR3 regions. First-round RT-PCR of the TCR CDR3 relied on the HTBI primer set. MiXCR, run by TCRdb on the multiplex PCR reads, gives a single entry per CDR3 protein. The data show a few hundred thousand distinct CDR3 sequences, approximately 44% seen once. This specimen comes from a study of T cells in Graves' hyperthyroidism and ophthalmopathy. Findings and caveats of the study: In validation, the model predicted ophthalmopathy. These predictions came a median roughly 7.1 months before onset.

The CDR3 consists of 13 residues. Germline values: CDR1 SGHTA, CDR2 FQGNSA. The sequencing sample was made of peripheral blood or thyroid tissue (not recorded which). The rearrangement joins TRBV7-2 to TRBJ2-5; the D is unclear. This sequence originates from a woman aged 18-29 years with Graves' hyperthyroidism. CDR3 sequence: CAGSLILGGTQYF. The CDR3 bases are TGTGCCGGCAGCTTAATTCTAGGTGGGACCCAGTACTTC.